The 27 T cell receptor beta chains presented below share a single source sample, sequenced in a study of identifying expanded T cells in peripheral blood. Sequencing used immunoSEQ multiplex PCR; TCRdb keeps in-frame clones, though not all of them. The data hold about 85,000 clones, with approximately 90% observed a single time. The sequenced material came from blood. The receptors stem from a person aged 18 to 69 in good health.

The rearrangement links TRBV6-5 to TRBJ2-3, with D unclear. There are 12 residues in the CDR3. Trimming took 4 bases from V and 6 from J, leaving 8 bases between them. CDR1 is MNHEY, CDR2 SVGAGI, per germline. The CDR3, as DNA: TGTGCCAGCAGTTGGAATTCGGATACGCAGTATTTT. The encoded protein is CASSWNSDTQYF.

The chain combines TRBV7-2 with TRBJ1-6; D may be TRBD1 (5 bases). Germline V CDR1 and CDR2: SGHTA, FQGNSA. This CDR3 contains 16 residues. The V gene lost 5 bases and the J gene lost 10 bases, with 21 bases spanning the gap. Written as DNA, the CDR3 is TGTGCCAGCAGCCGCCGTGTGGGGACTGGGGACTCACCCCTCCACTTT. Protein product: CASSRRVGTGDSPLHF.

The gene calls are TRBV25-1 and TRBJ1-4; a possible D gene is TRBD1 (5 bases). V dropped 5 bases and J dropped 4 bases, with 14 bases sitting between them. The CDR3 has 15 amino acids. Germline CDR1 reads MGHDK; CDR2 reads SYGVNS. As DNA, the CDR3 is TGTGCCAGCAGTACCCGGGACCGGGATAATGAAAAACTGTTTTTT. Its protein is CASSTRDRDNEKLFF.

This clone occurred once. The chain combines TRBV5-5 with TRBJ2-1, with D possibly TRBD1 on 5 matching bases. CDR1 SGHKS and CDR2 YYEKEE come from the germline V gene (reference sequence). V was cut by 4 bases and J by 2 bases, with 10 bases left in between. This CDR3 comprises 14 residues. The CDR3 DNA sequence: TGTGCCAGCAGCGAGTCGACAGCCTACAATGAGCAGTTCTTC. Translated, it gives CASSESTAYNEQFF.

The chain couples TRBV18 to TRBJ2-1, with TRBD1 as a possible D gene (5 bases). Germline lookup yields CDR1 KGHSH and CDR2 LQKENI. The length of the CDR3 is 12 residues. The V end lost 5 bases, the J end lost 8 bases, and 10 bases lay between the germline ends. CDR3: CASSGADDEQFF. CDR3 DNA sequence: TGTGCCAGCTCAGGGGCGGACGATGAGCAGTTCTTC.

This clone came up once. The V and J genes are TRBV7-7 and TRBJ2-5; the D gene is possibly TRBD1 (5 bases). Germline V gene sequence: CDR1 SSHAT, CDR2 FNYEAQ (reference sequence). V was shortened by 5 bases and J by 3 bases, with 13 bases between the two germline ends. This CDR3 spans 14 amino acids. The CDR3 region is CASSQGISKETQYF. The DNA of the CDR3 is TGTGCCAGCAGCCAGGGCATCTCGAAAGAGACCCAGTACTTC.

The chain couples TRBV9 to TRBJ1-2; no clear D. CDR3 length: 15 residues. Per germline, CDR1 SGDLS and CDR2 YYNGEE. With 2 bases removed from V and 4 bases from J, the gap between germline ends came to 15 bases. This chain's CDR3 is CASSVGISPSYGYTF. In DNA form, the CDR3 reads TGTGCCAGCAGCGTGGGGATCAGCCCTTCCTATGGCTACACCTTC.

V usage is TRBV12-5 and J usage is TRBJ1-1, with 8 positions matching TRBD1. The CDR3 loop spans 14 amino acids. J was trimmed by 1 base and V by 7 bases; bases with no gene match: 5. The germline V gene encodes CDR1 LGHNT and CDR2 FRNRAP. The CDR3, as DNA: TGTGCTAGTGCCTCAGGACAGGGGAACACTGAAGCTTTCTTT. Translation: CASASGQGNTEAFF.

V and J are TRBV7-9 and TRBJ2-3; 9 bases are shared with TRBD2. The CDR3 is made up of 15 amino acids. V lost 1 base and J lost 4; bases outside the gene matches: 3. Germline-derived CDR1 and CDR2 are SEHNR and FQNEAQ (reference sequence). The CDR3 here is CASSLDSGGADTQYF. The CDR3 DNA is TGTGCCAGCAGCTTAGATAGCGGGGGAGCAGATACGCAGTATTTT. Drawing the rest from reference TRBV7-9 and TRBJ2-3, the complete variable domain is DTGVSQNPRHKITKRGQNVTFRCDPISEHNRLYWYRQTLGQGPEFLTYFQNEAQLEKSRLLSDRFSAERPKGSFSTLEIQRTEQGDSAMYLCASSLDSGGADTQYFGPGTRLTVL.

V is TRBV9 and J is TRBJ2-3; D uncertain. V gave up 2 bases and J gave up 0 bases, with 4 bases separating them. Germline-derived CDR1 and CDR2 are SGDLS and YYNGEE. The CDR3 covers 13 residues. Here the CDR3 reads CASSVTSTDTQYF. The CDR3 DNA follows: TGTGCCAGCAGCGTTACTAGCACAGATACGCAGTATTTT.

This clone was picked up a small number of times. The DNA of the CDR3 is TGCAGCGTTTCTCGGGGGGGGGCGAACCAAGAGACCCAGTACTTC. Translation: CSVSRGGANQETQYF. The V call is TRBV29-1, the J call TRBJ2-5, with 8 nucleotides matching TRBD2. The CDR3 sequence is 15 residues long. J gave up 0 bases and V 5 bases, and 8 bases lay outside the gene matches. From germline, CDR1 is SQVTM and CDR2 ANQGSEA. Combining the CDR3 with reference TRBV29-1 and TRBJ2-5 gives the whole variable domain SAVISQKPSRDICQRGTSLTIQCQVDSQVTMMFWYRQQPGQSLTLIATANQGSEATYESGFVIDKFPISRPNLTFSTLTVSNMSPEDSSIYLCSVSRGGANQETQYFGPGTRLLVL.

The table lists this clone with a count of one. This sequence joins TRBV7-9 and TRBJ1-6; D is unresolved. CDR1 SEHNR and CDR2 FQNEAQ come from the germline V gene (reference sequence). V lost 2 bases and J 9 bases, leaving 5 bases between the germline ends. The CDR3 extends over 12 amino acids. In DNA form, the CDR3 reads TGTGCCAGCAGCTTATTACCTTCACCCCTCCACTTT. This translates into CASSLLPSPLHF. Filled out from reference TRBV7-9 and TRBJ1-6, the complete variable domain reads DTGVSQNPRHKITKRGQNVTFRCDPISEHNRLYWYRQTLGQGPEFLTYFQNEAQLEKSRLLSDRFSAERPKGSFSTLEIQRTEQGDSAMYLCASSLLPSPLHFGNGTRLTVT.

The chain links TRBV6-5 to TRBJ2-4, with D tentatively TRBD1 (6 bases). V lost 3 bases to trimming and J lost 3 bases, with 15 bases between them. Germline CDR1 and CDR2: MNHEY and SVGAGI. This CDR3 is 16 amino acids long. DNA of the CDR3: TGTGCCAGCAGTTATGGACCGGCAGGGGTCAAAAACATTCAGTACTTC. Translation: CASSYGPAGVKNIQYF.

The chain combines TRBV5-4 with TRBJ1-1; TRBD1 is a possible D gene (6 bases). The CDR3 runs to 15 residues. V lost 4 bases to trimming and J lost 2 bases, with 15 bases between them. The germline V gene encodes CDR1 SGHNT and CDR2 YYREEE (reference sequence). The CDR3 DNA is TGTGCCAGCAGCCCCCCCGGTGGGGGCAACACTGAAGCTTTCTTT. Amino acids: CASSPPGGGNTEAFF. The full variable domain, rest sourced from reference TRBV5-4 and TRBJ1-1, is ETGVTQSPTHLIKTRGQQVTLRCSSQSGHNTVSWYQQALGQGPQFIFQYYREEENGRGNFPPRFSGLQFPNYSSELNVNALELDDSALYLCASSPPGGGNTEAFFGQGTRLTVV.

The CDR3 region is CASSPWTGGHEQYF. The CDR3 DNA sequence: TGTGCCAGCAGTCCTTGGACAGGGGGCCACGAGCAGTACTTC. The chain has TRBV6-6 and TRBJ2-7; 11 nucleotides align to TRBD1. Germline V gene data show CDR1 as MNHNY and CDR2 as SVGAGI (reference sequence). With 5 bases clipped from V and 5 bases from J, the junction kept 5 bases outside the gene matches. This CDR3 region has 14 residues.

This chain's CDR3 is CASSLEGGTGELFF. CDR3 coding DNA: TGCGCCAGCAGCCTCGAGGGGGGTACCGGGGAGCTGTTTTTT. The chain employs TRBV4-3 and TRBJ2-2; D tentatively fits TRBD1 or TRBD2 (6 bases each). Looked up from germline, CDR1 is LGHNA and CDR2 is YSLEER. V shed 4 bases and J shed 5 bases, with 11 bases lying between them. This CDR3 is 14 amino acids long.

The chain recombines TRBV7-2 with TRBJ2-5, with 8 bases aligning to TRBD2. Germline lookup yields CDR1 SGHTA and CDR2 FQGNSA. The CDR3 length is 13 residues. With V trimmed by 5 bases and J by 3 bases, 2 bases remained unmatched. The CDR3, as DNA: TGTGCCAGCAGCCCGCGGGGGGAAGAGACCCAGTACTTC. Translated: CASSPRGEETQYF.

The chain employs TRBV5-8 and TRBJ2-6; the match to TRBD1 covers 8 bases. V lost 3 bases to trimming and J lost 0 bases; unmatched junction nucleotides: 8. Looked up from germline, CDR1 is SGHTS and CDR2 is YDEGEE. The CDR3 runs 18 residues. CDR3 loop: CASSSPGQAISGANVLTF. The CDR3 coding sequence is TGTGCCAGCAGCTCTCCGGGACAGGCAATCTCTGGGGCCAACGTCCTGACTTTC. The full variable domain, with the rest looked up from reference TRBV5-8 and TRBJ2-6, is EAGVTQSPTHLIKTRGQQATLRCSPISGHTSVYWYQQALGLGLQFLLWYDEGEERNRGNFPPRFSGRQFPNYSSELNVNALELEDSALYLCASSSPGQAISGANVLTFGAGSRLTVL.

This clone came up once. The gene calls are TRBV13 and TRBJ1-2; no clear D gene. CDR1 is PRHDT, CDR2 FYEKMQ, per germline (reference sequence). This CDR3 contains 13 residues. V was clipped by 5 bases and J by 8 bases, with 15 bases between them. CDR3 sequence: CASSQTNGPGYTF. CDR3 DNA sequence: TGTGCCAGCAGCCAAACTAATGGACCGGGCTACACCTTC.

This clone was found once. The V gene is TRBV11-2, the J gene TRBJ2-3, with TRBD2 identical over 8 bases. Germline values: CDR1 SGHAT, CDR2 FQNNGV. The CDR3 totals 15 residues. After removal of 3 bases from V and 2 bases from J, the junction contained 4 bases not matched to a gene. The CDR3 DNA sequence: TGTGCCAGCAGCTTTAGCGGGGCGACCACAGATACGCAGTATTTT. Translating gives CASSFSGATTDTQYF.

The chain recombines TRBV7-2 with TRBJ2-7, with a possible D match to TRBD1 (6 bases). Germline CDR1 and CDR2: SGHTA and FQGNSA. The CDR3 runs 16 residues. The V gene lost 1 base and the J gene lost 3 bases, with 16 bases spanning the gap. This CDR3 reads CASSLEGWGPLYEQYF. Here the CDR3 DNA reads TGTGCCAGCAGCTTAGAAGGTTGGGGGCCCCTCTACGAGCAGTACTTC.

The CDR3 protein is CASNGGGPRNIQYF. Here the CDR3 DNA reads TGTGCCAGCAATGGCGGGGGTCCTCGAAACATTCAGTACTTC. The chain employs TRBV9 and TRBJ2-4, with 7 bases fitting TRBD2. The CDR3 has 14 amino acids. V dropped 6 bases and J dropped 6; count of bases not matched to a gene: 9. Germline-derived CDR1 and CDR2 are SGDLS and YYNGEE. The whole variable domain, remainder taken from reference TRBV9 and TRBJ2-4, is DSGVTQTPKHLITATGQRVTLRCSPRSGDLSVYWYQQSLDQGLQFLIQYYNGEERAKGNILERFSAQQFPDLHSELNLSSLELGDSALYFCASNGGGPRNIQYFGAGTRLSVL.

The chain's CDR3 is CAWGTGQGESEKLFF. In DNA, the CDR3 is TGTGCCTGGGGTACGGGACAGGGAGAAAGTGAAAAACTGTTTTTT. The chain couples TRBV30 to TRBJ1-4; TRBD1 aligns across 9 bases. The CDR3 is 15 residues long. The V gene end was trimmed by 5 bases and the J gene end by 7 bases; junction bases not matched to a gene: 11. CDR1 GTSNPN and CDR2 SVGIG come from the germline V gene (reference sequence).

This clone came up a few times. The rearrangement links TRBV21-1 to TRBJ1-6. TRBV21-1 is annotated as a pseudogene. The CDR3 is 16 amino acids. The CDR3: CASSKDCRISYSPLHF. The CDR3, as DNA: TGTGCCAGCAGCAAAGACTGCAGAATAAGCTATTCACCCCTCCACTTT.

The rearrangement links TRBV10-3 to TRBJ1-3, with TRBD1 as a possible D gene (5 bases). The germline V gene encodes CDR1 ENHRY and CDR2 SYGVKD. The CDR3 is 17 amino acids. The V end lost 5 bases, the J end lost 0 bases, and 17 bases lay between the germline ends. CDR3 loop: CAISRPIDSASGNTIYF. CDR3 nucleotide sequence: TGTGCCATCAGTCGACCGATTGACAGCGCCTCTGGAAACACCATATATTTT.

The chain employs TRBV4-2 and TRBJ2-5, with D tentatively TRBD2 (5 bases). CDR1 and CDR2 from the germline V gene are LGHNA and YNFKEQ. V was cut by 2 bases and J by 10 bases, with 20 bases left in between. There are 15 residues in the CDR3. CDR3 in DNA: TGTGCCAGCAGCCAATTGGGTAGCGTGGAGGTGGTCCAGTACTTC. Its protein product is CASSQLGSVEVVQYF.

The chain recombines TRBV5-4 with TRBJ1-1, with D maybe TRBD1 (5 bases). The V gene lost 9 bases and the J gene lost 6 bases, with 15 bases spanning the gap. This CDR3 is built from 12 residues. The germline V gene has CDR1 SGHNT and CDR2 YYREEE (reference sequence). Here the CDR3 DNA reads TGTGCCATGCAGGGAATCGGTCCTGAAGCTTTCTTT. Amino acid sequence: CAMQGIGPEAFF.